One and the same sample provided the 4 T cell receptor beta chains below, sequenced in a study of tumor and adjacent non-tumor tissue in lung cancer. RNA was extracted from bulk tissue without any cell sorting. Distant lung tissue was collected more than 3 cm away from the tumor edge. The library came from three nested PCR rounds adapted from ARM-PCR protocols. TCRdb redid the calling of the multiplex PCR reads with MiXCR, one entry per CDR3 protein. The sample holds 90,000 to 120,000 distinct CDR3 sequences, over 55% seen once. The sample taken for sequencing was distant non-tumor lung tissue. These receptors came from a man aged 25-40 years with non-small cell lung cancer.

On this clonotype itself: A much larger clone differs from this one at a single base, so this may be a read error. The V and J genes are TRBV20-1 and TRBJ1-4; possibly TRBD1 for D (6 bases). V was pared by 5 bases and J by 7 bases, with 14 bases between. The germline V gene encodes CDR1 DFQATT and CDR2 SNEGSKA (reference sequence). CDR3 size: 13 residues. In nucleotides, the CDR3 is TGCAGTGCTGGAACACAGGGTGGTGAAAAACTGTTTTTT. It codes for CSAGTQGGEKLFF.

In this sample, this clonotype turned up a few times. Being one base from a much bigger clone, this may be a read error. V and J are TRBV6-5 and TRBJ2-7, with 7 bases fitting TRBD1. Germline CDR1 reads MNHEY; CDR2 reads SVGAGI. CDR3 size: 16 residues. The CDR3 region is CTSSSRTGRAVSMGYF. As DNA, the CDR3 is TGTACCAGCAGTTCCCGGACAGGCCGGGCAGTATCAATGGGGTACTTC.

The chain has TRBV7-9 and TRBJ2-4; 7 nucleotides align to TRBD1. V lost 1 base, J lost 15 bases, and 9 bases stayed unmatched. Germline V gives CDR1 SEHNR, CDR2 FQNEAQ (reference sequence). This CDR3 spans 13 amino acids. This chain's CDR3 is CASSLVFGQEAYF. The CDR3 DNA is TGTGCCAGCAGCTTAGTATTCGGACAGGAGGCGTACTTC.

With regard to this clonotype: A junction end diverges from the germline sequence, so it may reflect a read error. CDR3 DNA sequence: TGTGCCAACACCTTCAGAGCGGGAGGGCGCTACGAGCAGTACTTT. Residues: CANTFRAGGRYEQYF. The chain employs TRBV12-3 or TRBV12-4 and TRBJ2-7; the match to TRBD2 covers 10 bases. The CDR3 totals 15 residues.